This entry lists 32 T cell receptor beta chains sequenced from one sample in a study of CD8 T cells in ankylosing spondylitis. One entry per CDR3 protein, called by TCRdb with MiXCR from the 5' RACE reads. The profile shows 350,000 to 450,000 distinct CDR3 sequences, roughly 22% of them singletons. Sequenced input: blood, either unsorted or a sorted T cell fraction (not recorded which). The receptors stem from a male donor with ankylosing spondylitis or in good health (not recorded which).

The rearrangement joins TRBV2 to TRBJ1-5; TRBD1 aligns across 12 bases. Germline V lookup: CDR1 SNHLY, CDR2 FYNNEI. CDR3 length: 17 residues. The junction had 3 bases not matched to a gene; V was cut back by 3 bases and J by 0 bases. CDR3 nucleotide sequence: TGTGCCAGCAGTGATGGGGACAGGGGGCTTAGCAATCAGCCCCAGCATTTT. Protein sequence: CASSDGDRGLSNQPQHF.

This chain connects TRBV27 to TRBJ2-1; 7 nucleotides match TRBD2. The CDR3 length is 16 residues. Trimming removed 3 bases from V and 4 bases from J; junction bases left unmatched: 9. Germline CDR1 and CDR2: MNHEY and SMNVEV (reference sequence). The CDR3 DNA is TGTGCCAGCAGTTTTCCGGACTCGCGGGGGTACAATGAGCAGTTCTTC. This encodes CASSFPDSRGYNEQFF.

J is TRBJ2-6 and V is TRBV28, with TRBD2 as a possible D gene (5 bases). The CDR3 length is 16 residues. The germline CDR1 and CDR2 sequences are MDHEN and SYDVKM. Deletions cut 3 bases from V and 0 bases from J, with 9 bases between. This chain's CDR3 is CASSFRGYSGANVLTF. CDR3 bases: TGTGCCAGCAGTTTTCGGGGATACTCTGGGGCCAACGTCCTGACTTTC.

This chain connects TRBV20-1 to TRBJ1-1, with TRBD1 identical over 7 bases. The CDR3 is 16 residues long. V dropped 0 bases and J dropped 0; count of bases not matched to a gene: 7. Germline assignment: CDR1 DFQATT and CDR2 SNEGSKA (reference sequence). CDR3 in DNA: TGCAGTGCTAGAGACCCGGGACAGCCCATGAACACTGAAGCTTTCTTT. It encodes CSARDPGQPMNTEAFF.

The chain couples TRBV12-3 or TRBV12-4 to TRBJ2-3; D call uncertain. V was clipped by 3 bases and J by 2 bases, with 9 bases between them. The CDR3 length is 14 residues. The CDR3 DNA sequence: TGTGCCAGCAGTTTCCCTGCCTACACAGATACGCAGTATTTT. Its protein is CASSFPAYTDTQYF.

This clonotype was counted ten times or more. The V gene is TRBV10-3, the J gene TRBJ2-2, with a tentative D call TRBD1 (6 bases). Trimming removed 3 bases at V and 7 bases at J, with 12 bases between. This CDR3 has 14 residues. Per germline, CDR1 ENHRY and CDR2 SYGVKD. DNA of the CDR3: TGTGCCATCAGTGATATGGGGGCTGACGGGGAGCTGTTTTTT. It yields the protein CAISDMGADGELFF.

This clonotype has only a few counts. The V gene is TRBV24-1, the J gene TRBJ2-3; D is undetermined. Germline-derived CDR1 and CDR2 are KGHDR and SFDVKD. CDR3 length: 12 amino acids. Deletions cut 2 bases from V and 5 bases from J, with 4 bases between. Written as DNA, the CDR3 is TGTGCCACCAGTGATTCCGGAGATACGCAGTATTTT. As protein: CATSDSGDTQYF.

This clonotype has at least ten counts. V is TRBV7-8 and J is TRBJ2-7; D ambiguous. The CDR3 is 13 amino acids. V was trimmed by 5 bases and J by 3 bases, leaving 11 bases between them. Per the germline V gene, CDR1 is SGHVS and CDR2 is FQNEAQ. This chain's CDR3 is CASSGTGFYEQYF. As DNA, the CDR3 is TGTGCCAGCAGCGGTACCGGGTTCTACGAGCAGTACTTC.

The chain employs TRBV2 and TRBJ2-7; 8 bases are shared with TRBD2. The germline gives CDR1 SNHLY, CDR2 FYNNEI. This CDR3 contains 14 residues. The V segment lost 8 bases and the J segment 0 bases; nucleotides outside the gene matches: 6. The CDR3, as DNA: TGTGCCAGCGGTAGCGGGGACCTCTCCTACGAGCAGTACTTC. This encodes CASGSGDLSYEQYF.

In this sample, this clonotype turned up a few times. This sequence joins TRBV6-5 and TRBJ1-2; 7 nucleotides agree with TRBD1. V shed 0 bases, J shed 3 bases, and the junction held 4 bases outside the gene matches. The CDR3 covers 15 residues. CDR1 and CDR2 from the germline V gene are MNHEY and SVGAGI. This CDR3 reads CASSYSITGDYGYTF. CDR3 nucleotide sequence: TGTGCCAGCAGTTACTCGATTACAGGGGACTATGGCTACACCTTC.

This chain connects TRBV6-1 to TRBJ2-7, with a tentative D call TRBD2 (6 bases). From germline, CDR1 is MNHNS and CDR2 SASEGT. CDR3 length equals 16 residues. Deletions cut 3 bases from V and 2 bases from J, with 17 bases between. In nucleotides, the CDR3 is TGTGCCAGCAGTGACCCATTTGGACTAAAAACCTACGAGCAGTACTTC. This gives the protein CASSDPFGLKTYEQYF.

This clonotype turned up a few times. CDR3 bases: TGTGCCAGCAGCTTCGCACCGGATAGCAATCAGCCCCAGCATTTT. This gives the protein CASSFAPDSNQPQHF. The chain has TRBV7-8 and TRBJ1-5; D not certain. CDR3 length: 15 residues. Germline CDR1 reads SGHVS; CDR2 reads FQNEAQ. Trimming left V 3 bases short and J 0 bases short, with 9 bases between.

This clonotype was counted only a few times. The gene calls are TRBV12-3 or TRBV12-4 and TRBJ2-3, with TRBD2 as a possible D gene (6 bases). The V end lost 6 bases, the J end lost 2 bases, and 9 bases lay between the germline ends. The CDR3 totals 13 residues. CDR3 in DNA: TGTGCCAGCAGGCCGGGACTCACAGATACGCAGTATTTT. Protein product: CASRPGLTDTQYF.

The chain uses TRBV6-1 and TRBJ2-3, with D perhaps matching TRBD2 (6 bases). CDR1 MNHNS and CDR2 SASEGT come from the germline V gene. The CDR3 has 17 residues. Deletions cut 6 bases from V and 6 bases from J, with 25 bases between. CDR3 protein: CASRATGTPKVLDTQYF. The CDR3 DNA is TGTGCCAGCAGAGCTACCGGGACTCCCAAGGTTCTGGATACGCAGTATTTT.

This clonotype was counted between two and nine times. V gene TRBV4-1 combines with J gene TRBJ1-5; D ambiguous. V was trimmed by 4 bases and J by 6 bases, leaving 10 bases between them. Germline-derived CDR1 and CDR2 are MGHRA and YSYEKL. This CDR3 comprises 13 residues. CDR3 DNA: TGCGCCAGCAGCCTCTCGGGTCTTCAGCCCCAGCATTTT. This translates into CASSLSGLQPQHF.

CDR3 sequence (DNA): TGTGCCAGTACCCCTTTGGGGGGCTCCGGGGAGCTGTTTTTT. Its protein is CASTPLGGSGELFF. The rearrangement links TRBV19 to TRBJ2-2; the D call may be TRBD1 or TRBD2 (6 bases each). Germline CDR1 reads LNHDA; CDR2 reads SQIVND (reference sequence). The CDR3 covers 14 residues. Trimming pared 7 bases from V and 6 bases from J, leaving 15 bases between.

This clonotype was observed a handful of times. The CDR3 DNA follows: TGTGCCAGCAGCTTAGGCCGGGAAAGGGAGACCCAGTACTTC. Translating it yields CASSLGRERETQYF. This chain uses TRBV7-9 with TRBJ2-5; D perhaps matches TRBD2 (5 bases). Per germline, CDR1 SEHNR and CDR2 FQNEAQ (reference sequence). Trimming left V 1 base short and J 5 bases short, with 11 bases between. The CDR3 is made up of 14 amino acids.

The J gene is TRBJ2-3, the V gene TRBV5-1; D call uncertain. Deletions cut 1 base from V and 2 bases from J, with 11 bases between. From germline, CDR1 is SGHRS and CDR2 YFSETQ. This CDR3 has 15 residues. The CDR3 reads CASSLSFTITDTQYF. The CDR3 nucleotides are TGCGCCAGCAGCTTGAGTTTCACTATCACAGATACGCAGTATTTT.

The J gene is TRBJ2-7, the V gene TRBV15, with D possibly being TRBD2 (7 bases). The CDR3 contains 16 residues. V dropped 0 bases and J dropped 6 bases, with 18 bases sitting between them. CDR1 and CDR2 from the germline V gene are LNHNV and YYDKDF (reference sequence). DNA of the CDR3: TGTGCCACCAGCAGAGATCGGGGGGCGGTGGGGTCCGAGCAGTACTTC. Translated, it gives CATSRDRGAVGSEQYF.

CDR3 DNA: TGCGCCAGCAGCTTGGTAACGGGGGGTTGGTCTGGGGCCAACGTCCTGACTTTC. The encoded protein is CASSLVTGGWSGANVLTF. V gene TRBV5-1 combines with J gene TRBJ2-6; TRBD2 aligns across 7 bases. V was clipped by 0 bases and J by 1 base; unmatched bases: 7. This CDR3 is 18 amino acids long. Germline loops: CDR1 SGHRS, CDR2 YFSETQ.

This clonotype turned up a few times. The rearrangement joins TRBV29-1 to TRBJ2-1; 8 nucleotides match TRBD1. CDR3 size: 14 residues. The ends lost 5 bases at V and 8 bases at J; junction bases unmatched: 11. In germline, CDR1 is SQVTM, CDR2 ANQGSEA. The CDR3 reads CSVSFPDRDDEQFF. CDR3 DNA sequence: TGCAGCGTTTCATTCCCGGACAGGGACGATGAGCAGTTCTTC.

This clonotype was detected a few times. The V and J genes are TRBV12-3 or TRBV12-4 and TRBJ1-2; D is undetermined. CDR3 length: 13 amino acids. The V and J ends lost 2 bases and 6 bases respectively, with 10 bases between them. Here the CDR3 DNA reads TGTGCCAGCAGTTTATGGGGTGAAAATGGCTACACCTTC. Protein sequence: CASSLWGENGYTF.

This chain connects TRBV7-9 to TRBJ2-3, with D perhaps matching TRBD1 (6 bases). Deletions cut 4 bases from V and 6 bases from J, with 14 bases between. Germline V gene lookup returns CDR1 SEHNR and CDR2 FQNEAQ (reference sequence). This CDR3 comprises 14 residues. For the CDR3, the DNA is TGTGCCAGCAGCTCCCATGACAGGCGGGATACGCAGTATTTT. It codes for CASSSHDRRDTQYF.

In this sample, this clonotype turned up a few times. The chain has TRBV5-5 and TRBJ2-3; 7 bases map to TRBD2. The CDR3 is 11 amino acids. Trimming at V came to 6 bases and at J to 6 bases, leaving 1 base not matched to a gene. CDR1 is SGHKS and CDR2 is YYEKEE in the germline V gene (reference sequence). CDR3 DNA sequence: TGTGCCAGCATTAGCGGGGATACGCAGTATTTT. Its translation: CASISGDTQYF.

V usage is TRBV30 and J usage is TRBJ2-7; D may match TRBD1 or TRBD2 (5 bases each). Germline CDR1 and CDR2: GTSNPN and SVGIG (reference sequence). V was cut by 5 bases and J by 2 bases, with 16 bases left in between. This CDR3 contains 14 residues. This CDR3 is CAWGGYDYPYEQYF. The CDR3 bases are TGTGCCTGGGGGGGATACGATTACCCCTACGAGCAGTACTTC.

This chain links TRBV4-1 with TRBJ1-3; D not certain. Per germline, CDR1 MGHRA and CDR2 YSYEKL. CDR3 length: 15 residues. Deletions cut 1 base from V and 2 bases from J, with 9 bases between. In nucleotides, the CDR3 is TGCGCCAGCAGCCAAGGGTCTGGTCCTGGAAACACCATATATTTT. It is translated as CASSQGSGPGNTIYF.

Only a few counts were recorded for this clonotype. This chain joins TRBV14 and TRBJ2-1; D not certain. Trimming stripped 3 bases from V and 7 bases from J, with 10 bases between. The CDR3 is 13 residues long. Per germline, CDR1 SGHDN and CDR2 FVKESK. The CDR3 here is CASSHPGQNEQFF. CDR3 nucleotides: TGTGCCAGCAGCCACCCCGGGCAAAATGAGCAGTTCTTC.

This clonotype turned up a few times. The V call is TRBV11-2, the J call TRBJ2-1; D gene ambiguous. This CDR3 comprises 18 residues. From germline, CDR1 is SGHAT and CDR2 FQNNGV. Trimming shortened V by 0 bases and J by 9 bases, and 24 bases separated the two germline ends. CDR3 sequence reads: CASSLDSVTTTFMGEQFF. CDR3 coding DNA: TGTGCCAGCAGCTTAGATTCCGTCACTACCACCTTCATGGGTGAGCAGTTCTTC.

The CDR3 loop reads CAAARSGTQYF. The CDR3 DNA reads as TGTGCCGCAGCACGATCGGGTACGCAGTATTTT. The rearrangement uses TRBV11-2 and TRBJ2-3; D gene ambiguous. CDR1 is SGHAT, CDR2 FQNNGV, per germline. Between the trimmed V and J ends, which lost 11 bases and 8 bases, there was a span of 14 bases. The CDR3 is 11 residues long.

This clonotype has ten or more counts. The gene calls are TRBV5-1 and TRBJ2-7; D ambiguous. CDR1 is SGHRS and CDR2 is YFSETQ in the germline V gene. V was pared by 2 bases and J by 4 bases, with 10 bases between. This CDR3 contains 13 residues. CDR3 in DNA: TGCGCCAGCAGCTTCGGCTTGGGATACGAGCAGTACTTC. Its protein product is CASSFGLGYEQYF. Based on the CDR3 plus reference TRBV5-1 and TRBJ2-7, the full variable domain is KAGVTQTPRYLIKTRGQQVTLSCSPISGHRSVSWYQQTPGQGLQFLFEYFSETQRNKGNFPGRFSGRQFSNSRSEMNVSTLELGDSALYLCASSFGLGYEQYFGPGTRLTVT.

This clonotype was seen many times. The V gene is TRBV10-3, the J gene TRBJ2-5; possibly TRBD1 for D (5 bases). CDR1 is ENHRY, CDR2 SYGVKD, per germline. Trimming took 0 bases from V and 4 from J, leaving 15 bases between them. The CDR3 covers 16 residues. The CDR3 spells CAISESASRAGETQYF. The CDR3 DNA follows: TGTGCCATCAGTGAGTCCGCAAGCAGGGCAGGAGAGACCCAGTACTTC.

The chain is built from TRBV11-1 and TRBJ2-1; 11 nucleotides align to TRBD1. Germline V gene sequence: CDR1 SGHAT, CDR2 FQDESV (reference sequence). This CDR3 is 18 amino acids long. The J segment lost 3 bases and the V segment lost 3 bases, leaving 10 bases of the junction unmatched. The DNA of the CDR3 is TGTGCCAGCAGCTTCCCCGGACAGGGGGCAAAACTCTACAATGAGCAGTTCTTC. It specifies CASSFPGQGAKLYNEQFF.